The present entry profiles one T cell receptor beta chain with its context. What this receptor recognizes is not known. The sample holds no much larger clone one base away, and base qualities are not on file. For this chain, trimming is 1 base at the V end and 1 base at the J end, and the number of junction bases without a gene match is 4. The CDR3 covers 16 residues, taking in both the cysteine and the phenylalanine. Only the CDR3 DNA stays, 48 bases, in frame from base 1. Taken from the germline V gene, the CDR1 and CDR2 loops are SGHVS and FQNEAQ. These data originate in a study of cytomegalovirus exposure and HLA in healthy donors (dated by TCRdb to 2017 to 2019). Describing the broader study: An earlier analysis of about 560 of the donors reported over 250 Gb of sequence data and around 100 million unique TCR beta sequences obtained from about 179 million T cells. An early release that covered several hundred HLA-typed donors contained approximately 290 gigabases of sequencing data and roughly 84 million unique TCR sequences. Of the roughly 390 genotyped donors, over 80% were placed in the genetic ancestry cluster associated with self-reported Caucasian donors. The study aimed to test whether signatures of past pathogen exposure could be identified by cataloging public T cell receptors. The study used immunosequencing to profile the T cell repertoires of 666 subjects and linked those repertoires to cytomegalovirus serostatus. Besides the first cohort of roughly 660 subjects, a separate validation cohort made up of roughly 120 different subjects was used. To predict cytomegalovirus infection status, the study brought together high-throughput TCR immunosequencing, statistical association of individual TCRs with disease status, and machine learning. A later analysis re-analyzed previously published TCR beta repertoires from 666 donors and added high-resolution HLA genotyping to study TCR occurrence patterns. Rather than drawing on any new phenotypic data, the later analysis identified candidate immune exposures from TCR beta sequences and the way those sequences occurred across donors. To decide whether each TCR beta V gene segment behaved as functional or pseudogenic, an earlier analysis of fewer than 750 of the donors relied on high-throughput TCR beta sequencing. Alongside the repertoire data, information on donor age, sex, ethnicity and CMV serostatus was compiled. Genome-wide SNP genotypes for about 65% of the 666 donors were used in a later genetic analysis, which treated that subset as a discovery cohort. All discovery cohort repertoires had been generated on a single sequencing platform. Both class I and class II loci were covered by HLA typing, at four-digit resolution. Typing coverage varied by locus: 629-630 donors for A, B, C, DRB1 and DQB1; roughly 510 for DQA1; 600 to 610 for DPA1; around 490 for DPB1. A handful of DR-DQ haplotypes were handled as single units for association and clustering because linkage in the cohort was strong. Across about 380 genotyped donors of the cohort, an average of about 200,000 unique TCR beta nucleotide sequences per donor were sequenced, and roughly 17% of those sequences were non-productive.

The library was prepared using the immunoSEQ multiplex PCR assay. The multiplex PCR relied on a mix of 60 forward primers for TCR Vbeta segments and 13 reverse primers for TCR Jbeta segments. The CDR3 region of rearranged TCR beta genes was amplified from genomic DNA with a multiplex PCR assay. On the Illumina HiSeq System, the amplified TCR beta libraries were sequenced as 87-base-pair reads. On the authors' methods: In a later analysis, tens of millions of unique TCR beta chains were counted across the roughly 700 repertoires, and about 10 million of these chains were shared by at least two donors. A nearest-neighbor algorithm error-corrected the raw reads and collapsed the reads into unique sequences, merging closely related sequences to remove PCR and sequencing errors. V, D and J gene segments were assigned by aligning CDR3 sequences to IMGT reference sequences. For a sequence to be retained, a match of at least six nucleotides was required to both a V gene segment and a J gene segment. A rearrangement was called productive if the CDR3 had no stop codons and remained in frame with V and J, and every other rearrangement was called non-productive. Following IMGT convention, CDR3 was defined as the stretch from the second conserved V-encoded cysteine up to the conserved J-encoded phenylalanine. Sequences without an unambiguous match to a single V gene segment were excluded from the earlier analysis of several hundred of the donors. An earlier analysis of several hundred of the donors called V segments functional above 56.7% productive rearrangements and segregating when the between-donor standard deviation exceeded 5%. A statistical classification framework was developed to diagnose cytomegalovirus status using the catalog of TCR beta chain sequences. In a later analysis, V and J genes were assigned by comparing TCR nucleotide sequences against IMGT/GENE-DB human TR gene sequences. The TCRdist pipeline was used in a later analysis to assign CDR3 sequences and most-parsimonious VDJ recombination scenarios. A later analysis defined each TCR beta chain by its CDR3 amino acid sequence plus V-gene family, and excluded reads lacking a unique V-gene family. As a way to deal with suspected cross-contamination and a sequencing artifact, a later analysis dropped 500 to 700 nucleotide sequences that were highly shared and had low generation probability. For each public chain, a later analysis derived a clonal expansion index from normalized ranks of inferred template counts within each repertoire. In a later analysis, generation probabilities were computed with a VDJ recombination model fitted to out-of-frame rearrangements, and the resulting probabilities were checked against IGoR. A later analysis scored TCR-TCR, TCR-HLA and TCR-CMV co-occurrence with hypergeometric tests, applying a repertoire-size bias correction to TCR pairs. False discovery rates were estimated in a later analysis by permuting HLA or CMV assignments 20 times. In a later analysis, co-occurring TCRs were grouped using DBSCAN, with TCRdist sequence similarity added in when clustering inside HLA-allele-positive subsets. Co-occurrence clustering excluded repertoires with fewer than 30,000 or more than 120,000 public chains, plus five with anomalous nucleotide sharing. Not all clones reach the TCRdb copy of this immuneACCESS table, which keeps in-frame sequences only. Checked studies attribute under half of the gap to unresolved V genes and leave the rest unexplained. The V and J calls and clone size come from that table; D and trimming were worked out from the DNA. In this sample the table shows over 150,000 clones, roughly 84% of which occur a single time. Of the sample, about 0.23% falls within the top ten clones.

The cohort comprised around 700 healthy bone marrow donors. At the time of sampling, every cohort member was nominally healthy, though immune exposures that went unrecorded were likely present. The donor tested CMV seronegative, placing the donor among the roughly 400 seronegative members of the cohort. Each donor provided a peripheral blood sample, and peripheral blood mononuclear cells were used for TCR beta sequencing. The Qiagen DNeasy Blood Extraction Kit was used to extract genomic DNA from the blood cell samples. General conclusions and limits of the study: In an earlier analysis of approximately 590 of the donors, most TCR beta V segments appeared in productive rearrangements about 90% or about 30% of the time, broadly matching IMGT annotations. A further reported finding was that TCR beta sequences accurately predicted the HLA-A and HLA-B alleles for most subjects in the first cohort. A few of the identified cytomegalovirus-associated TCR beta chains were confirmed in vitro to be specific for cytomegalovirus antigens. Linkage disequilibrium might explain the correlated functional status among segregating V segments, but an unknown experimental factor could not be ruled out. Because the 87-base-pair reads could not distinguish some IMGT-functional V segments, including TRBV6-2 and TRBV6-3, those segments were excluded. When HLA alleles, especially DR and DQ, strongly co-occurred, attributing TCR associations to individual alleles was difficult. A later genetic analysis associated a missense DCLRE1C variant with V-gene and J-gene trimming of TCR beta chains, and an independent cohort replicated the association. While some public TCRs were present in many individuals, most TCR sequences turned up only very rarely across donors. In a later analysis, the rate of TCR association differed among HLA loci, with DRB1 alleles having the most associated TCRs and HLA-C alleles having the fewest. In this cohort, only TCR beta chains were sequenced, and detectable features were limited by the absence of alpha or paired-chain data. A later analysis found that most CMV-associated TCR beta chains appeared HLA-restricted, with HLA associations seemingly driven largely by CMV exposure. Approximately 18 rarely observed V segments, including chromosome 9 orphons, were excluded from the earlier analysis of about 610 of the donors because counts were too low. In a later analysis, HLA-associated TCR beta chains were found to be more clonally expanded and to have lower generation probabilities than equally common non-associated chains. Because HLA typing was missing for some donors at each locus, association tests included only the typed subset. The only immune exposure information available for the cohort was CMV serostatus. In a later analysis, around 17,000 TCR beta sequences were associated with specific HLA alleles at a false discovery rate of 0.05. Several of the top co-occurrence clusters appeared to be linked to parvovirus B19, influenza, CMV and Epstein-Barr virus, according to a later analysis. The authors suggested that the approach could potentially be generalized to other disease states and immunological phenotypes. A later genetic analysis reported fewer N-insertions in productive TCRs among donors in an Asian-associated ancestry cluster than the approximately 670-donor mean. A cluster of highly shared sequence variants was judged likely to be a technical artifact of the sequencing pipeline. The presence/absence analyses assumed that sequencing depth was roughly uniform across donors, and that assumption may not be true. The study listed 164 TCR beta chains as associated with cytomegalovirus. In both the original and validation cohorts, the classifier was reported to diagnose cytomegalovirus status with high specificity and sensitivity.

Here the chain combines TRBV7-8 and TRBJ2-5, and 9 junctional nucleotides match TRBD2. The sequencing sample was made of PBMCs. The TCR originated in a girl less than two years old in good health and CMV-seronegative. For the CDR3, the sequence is CASSLGPAGGQETQYF. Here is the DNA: TGTGCCAGCAGCTTAGGCCCAGCGGGGGGCCAAGAGACCCAGTACTTC.